This is a list of T cell receptor beta chains from one sample in a study of blood T cells in healthy people across ages. TCRdb independently ran MiXCR on the 5' RACE reads; one entry per CDR3 protein. Counted here are fewer than 700,000 distinct CDR3 sequences, 35% to 50% occurring once; the ten biggest clones make up about 32%. The sequenced sample was blood. All receptors come from a man older than 75 in good health. Both conserved end residues are part of each CDR3. A D gene is named only where the DNA matches it firmly. Size values are once, few and many counts, or a class for expanded clones, and some rows have none.

TRBD1	TRBV3-1	.	TRBJ2-7	CASSNDRGYEQYF	TGTGCCAGCAGTAACGACAGGGGATACGAGCAGTACTTC
TRBD1	TRBV5-5	.	TRBJ1-6	CASSSGQGRKSPLHF	TGTGCCAGCAGCTCTGGACAGGGGAGAAAGTCACCCCTCCACTTT
.	TRBV20-1	few	TRBJ1-1	CSASPGRLEAFF	TGCAGTGCCTCGCCCGGGAGGCTTGAAGCTTTCTTT
.	TRBV7-9	.	TRBJ2-7	CASSSQGTVSYEQYF	TGTGCCAGCAGCTCCCAGGGAACTGTCTCCTACGAGCAGTACTTC
.	TRBV20-1	.	TRBJ2-5	CSARGRTGRETQYF	TGCAGTGCTAGAGGGAGAACGGGAAGAGAGACCCAGTACTTC
TRBD2	TRBV20-1	.	TRBJ2-3	CSAPTSGSSDTQYF	TGCAGTGCTCCCACTAGCGGGAGCTCAGATACGCAGTATTTT
TRBD2	TRBV2	.	TRBJ2-5	CASRSPLAGGETQYF	TGTGCCAGCAGGTCACCCCTAGCGGGGGGGGAGACCCAGTACTTC
TRBD2	TRBV7-8	.	TRBJ2-1	CASSLSGRSNNEQFF	TGTGCCAGCAGCCTCAGCGGGAGGTCGAACAATGAGCAGTTCTTC
.	TRBV6-2/TRBV6-3	.	TRBJ1-1	CASSSRVFTEAFF	TGTGCCAGCAGTTCACGAGTATTCACTGAAGCTTTCTTT
.	TRBV6-5	.	TRBJ2-5	CASSGGRAETQYF	TGTGCCAGCAGTGGGGGCAGGGCAGAGACCCAGTACTTC
.	TRBV7-2	.	TRBJ2-3	CASSLVQWSTDTQYF	TGTGCCAGCAGCTTAGTTCAATGGAGCACAGATACGCAGTATTTT
.	TRBV7-2	.	TRBJ1-1	CASSFRGGLNTEAFF	TGTGCCAGCAGCTTCCGTGGGGGGCTCAACACTGAAGCTTTCTTT
.	TRBV6-1	few	TRBJ1-5	CASSGQNNQPQHF	TGTGCCAGCAGTGGACAGAACAATCAGCCCCAGCATTTT
.	TRBV5-4	.	TRBJ2-5	CASSPRTAGRNEQYF	TGTGCCAGCAGCCCCCGCACAGCAGGGCGGAATGAGCAGTACTTC
.	TRBV6-6	.	TRBJ1-2	CASSSLGGRSYGYTF	TGTGCCAGCAGCTCACTCGGGGGGAGAAGCTATGGCTACACCTTC
TRBD1	TRBV4-3	few	TRBJ2-3	CASSQGQESTDTQYF	TGCGCCAGCAGCCAGGGACAGGAGAGCACAGATACGCAGTATTTT